This T cell receptor beta chain is from a study of immune evolution from preneoplasia to lung adenocarcinoma. The study's findings and limits: Normal lung had highest clonality; later lesions appeared denser, more diverse. Top clone share appeared to fall from AAH through AIS, MIA, adenocarcinoma.

This clone was seen only once. Its antigen is unidentified. Two lung cancer pathologists independently confirmed each histologic diagnosis. Sequenced by immunoSEQ multiplex PCR; TCRdb stores in-frame clones only, minus some. The sample holds thousands of clones, less than 85% seen once. The V gene end was trimmed by 3 bases and the J gene end by 3 bases; junction bases not matched to a gene: 4. CDR3 length: 14 residues. Germline V gene lookup returns CDR1 LNHDA and CDR2 SQIVND (reference sequence). The genes are TRBV19 and TRBJ2-7; TRBD1 matches at 8 bases. The sample taken for sequencing was FFPE adjacent normal lung tissue. This clonotype was sampled from a person between 65 and 79 years old with lung adenocarcinoma. CDR3 loop: CASSIKGQGYEQYF. The CDR3 DNA sequence: TGTGCCAGTAGTATTAAAGGACAGGGCTACGAGCAGTACTTC.